This TCR beta chain originates from a study of shared clonotypes between healthy human individuals (dated by TCRdb to 2018 to 2021). Concerning the study at large: The cohort comprised a couple of women and three men aged 18 to 49 years. Per donor, three plates each were used for CD4 naive and CD4 memory, two for CD8 naive, and one for CD8 memory. Blood TCR repertoires of roughly 5 healthy adults were deeply sequenced to estimate repertoire size and the extent of clonotype sharing between individuals. To increase sequencing depth and limit assay-specific biases, different laboratories used diverse techniques to prepare libraries and sequence TCR repertoires. Leukapheresis yielded between about 0.9 and 8.9 billion PBMCs per donor.

Broader findings and caveats from the paper: Incomplete sequencing was indicated by rarefaction of sorted-subset datasets, despite the large sequencing depth. Sampling was restricted to blood, and TCR repertoires in tissue are likely to differ from TCR repertoires in blood. When several donors were compared, the shared fraction of clonotypes was 5% to 6.5% for naive CD4, approximately 3.3% for naive CD8, roughly 2.3% for memory CD4, and 0.35% to 0.4% for memory CD8. Naive subsets generally had larger estimated clonotype richness than memory subsets. The genetic and exposure-history diversity represented was limited by the small number of donors. Compared with non-shared clonotypes, clonotypes shared by all four sorted-subset donors had higher generation probabilities. Based on pairwise subsampling, the degree of clonotype sharing among donors was expected to be affected by sequencing depth.

Healthy HIV-negative adults with no recently reported acute infections or vaccinations were included as donors. Every donor was a Caucasian adult residing in Nashville, Tennessee, USA. CD4+ T cells were enriched by magnetic negative selection, after which naive cells were positively selected on CD45RA and the negative fraction was taken as the memory subset. Blood was collected by leukapheresis, and PBMCs were isolated by Ficoll-Histopaque density gradient centrifugation and then cryopreserved in liquid nitrogen vapor phase. Analytical flow cytometry was used to check the purity and quantity of each magnetically sorted T cell population. Genomic DNA was isolated from every sorted fraction and measured by UV absorbance on a Nanodrop 2000c. Turning to this clone: Its antigen target is currently unknown. Per-base quality was not reported, and no clone a single base away is much larger than it.

Based on the germline V gene, the CDR1 and CDR2 sequences are MDHEN and SYDVKM. At the junction V is shortened by 5 bases and J by 0 bases, with 11 bases in between. Taken from cysteine to phenylalanine, the CDR3 has 16 residues. Just CDR3 DNA is preserved here, 48 bases in frame from base 1. TCR CDR3 regions were amplified from genomic DNA by multiplex PCR using the deep immunoSEQ assay. Genomic DNA extracted from each cell subset was distributed evenly over all wells of several immunoSEQ 96-well plates, and each plate served as one replicate. For sorted subsets, each replicate PCR was loaded with approximately 200 ng genomic DNA, equivalent to some 31,000 T cell genomes. Purified libraries were measured with a Qubit 3.0 fluorometer, size-checked on a Bioanalyzer 2100, and measured again with the KAPA Library Quantification kit. Every immunoSEQ 96-well plate was sequenced on a dedicated single-read 150-cycle Illumina NextSeq 550 flow cell. Turning to the authors' computational methods: Because the immunoSEQ output held only junctional sequences and lacked quality scores, the filtering could not match the filtering applied to full-length reads. To assign V/J genes and CDR3, sequences were annotated using PyIR, a Python wrapper for IgBLAST v1.9, with IMGT germline references. Reads were filtered out if the reads had weak V/J assignments (E-value above 1e-6), no CDR3, stop codons, out-of-frame junctions, or ambiguous translated residues. V3J clonotypes were defined by identical inferred V gene, J gene, and CDR3 amino acid sequence. Percentage overlap between repertoires was computed as shared unique clonotypes divided by the size of the smaller repertoire. Richness of each repertoire was evaluated using RTK rarefaction, the Chao1 estimator, and Recon v2.1 estimates of unobserved clonotypes. For all TCRbeta clonotypes obtained by the gDNA method from four donors, generation probabilities were computed with OLGA. TCRdb provides this immuneACCESS table in a form limited to in-frame rearrangements. Some clones are lacking; in checked studies, under half of them reflect an unresolved V gene, and why the rest are absent is not known. The V and J calls and clone size are taken from that table; D and trimming were inferred from the DNA. This sample is represented by roughly 2.6 million clones; roughly 92% of them were singletons. The ten largest clones represent roughly 0.13% of the sample.

The V gene is TRBV28 and the J gene is TRBJ2-6, with the D segment identity uncertain. This clonotype was obtained from a young man in good health. The specimen sequenced was naive CD4+ T cells sorted from blood. The cell subset or site label for this specimen denotes: CD45RA+ positively selected. The nucleotide sequence reads TGTGCCAGCAGTCCCCTCTCTAACTCTGGGGCCAACGTCCTGACTTTC. It is translated as CASSPLSNSGANVLTF. This CDR3, with the reference TRBV28 and TRBJ2-6 proteins standing in past its ends, gives the full variable domain DVKVTQSSRYLVKRTGEKVFLECVQDMDHENMFWYRQDPGLGLRLIYFSYDVKMKEKGDIPEGYSVSREKKERFSLILESASTNQTSMYLCASSPLSNSGANVLTFGAGSRLTVL.